This T cell receptor beta chain was identified in a study of T cell responses to AZD1222 COVID-19 vaccine. CDR3 length: 16 residues. The V gene's germline CDR1 is SGHDT and CDR2 YYEEEE. The V and J ends lost 0 bases and 4 bases, in that order; junction bases with no gene match: 8. Clones were sequenced by immunoSEQ multiplex PCR, and TCRdb holds only the in-frame ones, with some missing. The sample comprises tens of thousands of clones, approximately 90% of which are singletons, and approximately 5% rests with the top ten. In the case of this clone: Its antigen is as yet unknown.

General observations from the study: Females made up more of the donors, who were largely white British, and clonal diversity may have come out too low. Baseline serostatus was positive in only a handful of AZD1222 recipients. Nearly half of unique spike-specific TCRs reportedly avoided B.1.351 and B.1.1.7 mutated regions.

The study pooled second doses at about 4 or about 12 weeks. This clonotype was obtained from an adult who received the AZD1222 COVID-19 vaccine. The gene calls are TRBV5-6 and TRBJ1-2; 8 bases are shared with TRBD1. Sequences were derived from peripheral blood, sampled 28 days after the second AZD1222 dose. Here the CDR3 DNA reads TGTGCCAGCAGCTTGGGGCCAGGGGGCGTCGGCTATGGCTACACCTTC. This sequence encodes CASSLGPGGVGYGYTF.